The clone carrying this TCR beta chain occurred many times. This sample was included in a study of human T cells and chemical hapten exposure. As for the study in general: Small pooled library volume differences chiefly drove per-sample TCR yield variation.

Germline values: CDR1 MNHEY, CDR2 SVGEGT. The CDR3 length is 17 residues. Trimming took off 6 bases at V and 1 base at J, with 19 bases between the two ends. Indicated time point: patch test 2, 6 weeks after DPC sensitization. The sample's treatment: therapeutic diphenylcyclopropenone sensitization with weekly scalp DPC. Every donor had alopecia and was 18 to 70 years old; all were suitable for DPC. The template was total RNA from unfractionated whole blood. As the library was built, unique molecular identifiers were attached to individual cDNA molecules. TCRdb independently ran MiXCR on the RACE reads; one entry per CDR3 protein. The sample has around 75,000 distinct CDR3 sequences; 9% to 12% are singletons.

This TCR was sampled from a woman aged 45-65 years with alopecia areata. Some clones in this sample may be carry-over from other donors' samples. Sequenced material: whole blood, taken in connection with sensitization to the hapten diphenylcyclopropenone (DPC). The V gene is TRBV6-2 or TRBV6-3, the J gene TRBJ2-4, with D possibly matching TRBD1 (6 bases). CDR3 DNA: TGTGCCAGCAGAGACACCGGGACAAACAGGGCCAAAAACATTCAGTACTTC. This gives the protein CASRDTGTNRAKNIQYF.